Presented here are 17 T cell receptor beta chains from one specimen sequenced in a study of T cell repertoires in cytomegalovirus infection. TCRdb itself ran the reads through MiXCR, one entry per CDR3 protein. The repertoire holds around 350,000 distinct CDR3 sequences, 15% to 20% seen once, with around 8.6% in the top ten. Sequencing used PBMCs. The receptors shown here come from a human donor in good health (CMV status not recorded). Some clones in this sample may be carry-over from other donors' samples.

A few counts support this clonotype. The chain couples TRBV20-1 to TRBJ2-5; the match to TRBD1 covers 7 bases. CDR3 size: 13 residues. The ends lost 5 bases at V and 5 bases at J; junction bases unmatched: 8. Germline-derived CDR1 and CDR2 are DFQATT and SNEGSKA (reference sequence). CDR3 amino acids: CSAQGQNLETQYF. CDR3 in DNA: TGCAGTGCTCAGGGACAGAATTTGGAGACCCAGTACTTC.

The chain has TRBV6-5 and TRBJ1-1; the D is unclear. With 2 bases removed from V and 5 bases from J, the gap between germline ends came to 12 bases. This CDR3 comprises 14 residues. The germline V gene has CDR1 MNHEY and CDR2 SVGAGI. CDR3 sequence (DNA): TGTGCCAGCAGTTACGCCGGTCAGGATACTGAAGCTTTCTTT. As protein: CASSYAGQDTEAFF.

The genes are TRBV7-9 and TRBJ1-1; weak D call: TRBD1 (5 bases). CDR3 length: 16 residues. Germline lookup yields CDR1 SEHNR and CDR2 FQNEAQ (reference sequence). V lost 0 bases and J lost 2, with 13 bases in between. As DNA, the CDR3 is TGTGCCAGCAGCTTAGCCTACAAGACAGAAAACACTGAAGCTTTCTTT. Translating it yields CASSLAYKTENTEAFF.

The chain employs TRBV4-2 and TRBJ2-3; D is possibly TRBD1 (6 bases). CDR1 LGHNA and CDR2 YNFKEQ come from the germline V gene. The CDR3 runs 14 residues. V dropped 1 base and J dropped 12 bases, with 17 bases sitting between them. This chain's CDR3 is CASSQARGGSAQYF. The CDR3 nucleotides are TGTGCCAGCAGCCAAGCTCGAGGGGGATCAGCCCAGTATTTT.

A word on this clonotype: The CDR3 ends on some other residue instead of the conserved phenylalanine or tryptophan, so this is likely a read error. The chain joins TRBV15 to TRBJ2-3; TRBD2 aligns across 8 bases. This CDR3 spans 13 amino acids. Per the germline V gene, CDR1 is LNHNV and CDR2 is YYDKDF (reference sequence). V shed 11 bases, J shed 4 bases, and the junction held 8 bases outside the gene matches. The CDR3 loop is CASGGGAADTQYI. In DNA, the CDR3 is TGTGCCTCGGGGGGGGGGGCGGCAGATACGCAGTATATT.

V usage is TRBV12-3 or TRBV12-4 and J usage is TRBJ1-5; TRBD1 matches 8 bases. The trim removed 5 bases at V and 4 bases at J, leaving 10 bases unmatched. The CDR3 is made up of 16 amino acids. This CDR3 reads CASSMQGARRNQPQHF. Here the CDR3 DNA reads TGTGCCAGCAGTATGCAGGGGGCCCGGAGGAATCAGCCCCAGCATTTT.

This clonotype has at least ten counts. The rearrangement joins TRBV7-9 to TRBJ1-1, with unresolved D. Trimming removed 1 base from V and 0 bases from J, with 9 bases in between. CDR3 length: 15 residues. CDR1 SEHNR and CDR2 FQNEAQ come from the germline V gene (reference sequence). The CDR3 DNA is TGTGCCAGCAGCTTAGGGCCAGGCGTGAACACTGAAGCTTTCTTT. This encodes CASSLGPGVNTEAFF.

The sample holds a few counts of this clonotype. The rearrangement links TRBV15 to TRBJ1-2, with 9 bases identical to TRBD1. The CDR3 has 18 residues. Per germline, CDR1 LNHNV and CDR2 YYDKDF (reference sequence). After removal of 0 bases from V and 3 bases from J, the junction contained 11 bases not matched to a gene. The CDR3 DNA follows: TGTGCCACCAGCAGAGATGTGAAGGACAGGGGCCTAGACTATGGCTACACCTTC. Translated: CATSRDVKDRGLDYGYTF.

The chain couples TRBV6-5 to TRBJ1-5; D not resolved. The V end was cut by 6 bases, the J end by 4 bases, with 28 bases between. The CDR3 consists of 19 residues. Germline CDR1 is MNHEY and CDR2 is SVGAGI. In DNA, the CDR3 is TGTGCCAGCAGCCCCCTTCGACCCGGGATCCATGGGCGGAATCAGCCCCAGCATTTT. Translated, it gives CASSPLRPGIHGRNQPQHF.

This clonotype was observed many times. The chain joins TRBV7-2 to TRBJ2-3; a weak D match, TRBD2 (6 bases). The CDR3 loop spans 13 amino acids. Trimming cost V 8 bases and J 2 bases, with 11 bases left between them. The germline V gene has CDR1 SGHTA and CDR2 FQGNSA. CDR3 residues: CASRDFNTDTQYF. Written as DNA, the CDR3 is TGTGCCAGCCGGGACTTTAACACAGATACGCAGTATTTT.

The chain employs TRBV10-3 and TRBJ2-1; D remains ambiguous. Per germline, CDR1 ENHRY and CDR2 SYGVKD. Trimming left V 2 bases short and J 5 bases short, with 4 bases between. The CDR3 consists of 12 residues. CDR3 sequence reads: CAISEAHNEQFF. CDR3 bases: TGTGCCATCAGTGAGGCACACAATGAGCAGTTCTTC.

This clonotype was found many times. The J gene is TRBJ2-1, the V gene TRBV12-3 or TRBV12-4, with D tentatively TRBD2 (6 bases). CDR3 length: 18 residues. The V end was cut by 3 bases, the J end by 0 bases, with 18 bases between. The DNA for the CDR3 is TGTGCCAGCAGTTTGACGCTAGGGGACTGGAGCTCCTACAATGAGCAGTTCTTC. It codes for CASSLTLGDWSSYNEQFF.

In this sample, this clonotype turned up many times. V is TRBV12-3 or TRBV12-4 and J is TRBJ2-2; a weak D match, TRBD2 (6 bases). The CDR3 spans 13 residues. V was cut by 6 bases and J by 6 bases, with 11 bases left in between. CDR3 region: CASREGGPGELFF. In nucleotides, the CDR3 is TGTGCCAGCAGGGAGGGAGGCCCCGGGGAGCTGTTTTTT.

This clonotype occurred a few times. DNA of the CDR3: TGCAGTGCTAGAGGACAGAGGGACGAAGCTTTCTTT. Protein sequence: CSARGQRDEAFF. The chain recombines TRBV20-1 with TRBJ1-1; a possible D gene is TRBD1 (5 bases). CDR1 is DFQATT and CDR2 is SNEGSKA in the germline V gene (reference sequence). V was pared by 1 base and J by 8 bases, with 11 bases between. The CDR3 has 12 residues.

The table lists this clonotype with a few counts. V and J are TRBV7-9 and TRBJ2-1, with 13 bases lining up with TRBD2. The CDR3 contains 20 residues. Germline CDR1 and CDR2: SEHNR and FQNEAQ (reference sequence). The junction had 20 bases not matched to a gene; V was cut back by 6 bases and J by 6 bases. The CDR3 nucleotides read TGTGCCAGCAGTTTTCCCAGGGGACTAGCGGGGAGCTTCCGGGGCAATGAGCAGTTCTTC. Translating it yields CASSFPRGLAGSFRGNEQFF.

This sequence joins TRBV4-2 and TRBJ2-5; 8 bases are shared with TRBD2. The CDR3 contains 16 residues. V was pared by 0 bases and J by 6 bases, with 9 bases of the junction left unmatched. Per germline, CDR1 LGHNA and CDR2 YNFKEQ. CDR3 loop: CASSQDIAGTLQTQYF. In nucleotides, the CDR3 is TGTGCCAGCAGCCAAGATATAGCGGGGACGCTTCAGACCCAGTACTTC.

This clonotype was detected many times. This chain connects TRBV12-3 or TRBV12-4 to TRBJ2-3; D unclear. The CDR3 runs to 13 residues. V gave up 3 bases and J gave up 6 bases, with 10 bases separating them. The chain's CDR3 is CASSFARMDTQYF. For the CDR3, the DNA is TGTGCCAGCAGTTTCGCCCGGATGGATACGCAGTATTTT.